The rows below give T cell receptor beta chains drawn from one sample of a study of T-cell memory formation after mild COVID-19. TCRdb passed the 5' RACE reads through MiXCR, listing each CDR3 protein once. The sample lists roughly 340,000 distinct CDR3 sequences, under 25% occurring once. The specimen was PBMCs or a T cell subset sorted from them (not recorded which). These receptors all come from a man younger than 30 who had mild COVID-19 (a few samples of this study predate the infection). Cell type and time point are not known. CDR3s include the opening cysteine and the closing phenylalanine or tryptophan. The order of the fields is J gene, V gene, D gene, clone size, CDR3 protein, CDR3 DNA. A D gene is named only where the DNA matches it firmly. Size values are once, few and many counts, or a class for expanded clones, and some rows have none.

TRBJ2-7,TRBV6-5,-,few,CASSPDSGEQYF,TGTGCCAGCAGTCCGGACAGCGGCGAGCAGTACTTC
TRBJ2-3,TRBV3-1,TRBD1,-,CASSLLDGTGVADTQYF,TGTGCCAGCAGCCTCCTTGACGGGACAGGGGTGGCAGATACGCAGTATTTT
TRBJ2-6,TRBV12-3/TRBV12-4,TRBD2,few,CASTLAGGTGANVLTF,TGTGCCAGCACGCTAGCGGGGGGGACTGGGGCCAACGTCCTGACTTTC
TRBJ1-1,TRBV12-3/TRBV12-4,-,-,CATTQGGRNTEAFF,TGTGCCACCACCCAGGGTGGCAGAAACACTGAAGCTTTCTTT
TRBJ2-5,TRBV10-1,-,few,CASSELGLEETQYF,TGCGCCAGCAGTGAGTTGGGGCTGGAAGAGACCCAGTACTTC
TRBJ1-6,TRBV7-9,-,-,CASSNQGGNSPLHF,TGTGCCAGCAGCAACCAAGGTGGCAATTCACCCCTCCACTTT
TRBJ1-1,TRBV5-1,-,few,CASSLGAAPNTEAFF,TGCGCCAGCAGCTTGGGTGCGGCCCCGAACACTGAAGCTTTCTTT
TRBJ1-2,TRBV5-5,-,-,CASSLGGRFHTF,TGTGCCAGCAGCCTCGGTGGGAGGTTCCACACCTTC
TRBJ2-3,TRBV5-1,-,-,CASSPQVWGTDTQYF,TGCGCCAGCAGCCCACAGGTCTGGGGCACAGATACGCAGTATTTT
TRBJ1-1,TRBV2,TRBD1,few,CASSERDSRRNTEAFF,TGTGCCAGCAGTGAAAGGGACAGCCGTCGGAACACTGAAGCTTTCTTT
TRBJ2-4,TRBV21-1,-,-,CASSKWRIAVAKNIQYF,TGTGCCAGCAGCAAATGGAGAATAGCTGTAGCCAAAAACATTCAGTACTTC
TRBJ2-5,TRBV7-9,-,-,CASSVLLAAQETQYF,TGTGCCAGCAGCGTCCTTCTGGCAGCCCAAGAGACCCAGTACTTC
TRBJ2-7,TRBV5-1,-,many,CASSPHGFYEQYF,TGCGCCAGCAGCCCGCACGGGTTCTACGAGCAGTACTTC
TRBJ1-6,TRBV7-9,-,few,CASSPDRLSLNSPLHF,TGTGCCAGCAGCCCCGACCGACTTTCTCTTAATTCACCCCTCCACTTT
TRBJ1-2,TRBV5-4,TRBD1,few,CASSLEGARGYTF,TGTGCCAGCAGCTTGGAGGGGGCGAGAGGCTACACCTTC
TRBJ2-4,TRBV7-9,-,few,CASSFPRTVAKNIQYF,TGTGCCAGCAGCTTTCCCAGGACGGTAGCCAAAAACATTCAGTACTTC
TRBJ2-5,TRBV29-1,-,many,CSTRNSKETQYF,TGCAGCACCCGAAACTCAAAAGAGACCCAGTACTTC
TRBJ2-1,TRBV11-1,-,-,CASSFHMGFNEQFF,TGTGCCAGCAGCTTCCATATGGGGTTCAATGAGCAGTTCTTC
TRBJ1-6,TRBV5-1,TRBD1,-,CASSFGQGQSPLHF,TGCGCCAGCAGCTTTGGACAGGGACAATCACCCCTCCACTTT
TRBJ2-1,TRBV9,-,-,CASSPGGTTDNEQFF,TGTGCCAGCAGCCCTGGGGGAACAACCGACAATGAGCAGTTCTTC
TRBJ2-1,TRBV21-1,-,-,CASRSGGGYNEQFF,TGTGCCAGCCGGAGTGGGGGGGGGTACAATGAGCAGTTCTTC
TRBJ2-5,TRBV9,-,few,CASSGGEETQYF,TGTGCCAGCAGCGGGGGCGAGGAGACCCAGTACTTC
TRBJ2-1,TRBV20-1,TRBD1,-,CSASTGSSGKFF,TGCAGTGCTTCGACAGGGTCTTCGGGGAAGTTCTTC
TRBJ1-1,TRBV9,TRBD1,few,CASSGQGAGAFF,TGTGCCAGCAGCGGCCAGGGGGCGGGGGCTTTCTTT
TRBJ1-2,TRBV6-6,TRBD1,few,CASSWGAGGAYTF,TGTGCCAGCAGTTGGGGGGCAGGGGGCGCCTACACCTTC
TRBJ1-6,TRBV7-2,TRBD1,once,CASSSGGQGRSPLHF,TGTGCCAGCAGCTCCGGGGGACAGGGTAGATCACCCCTCCACTTT
TRBJ2-2,TRBV3-1,-,once,CASSQDGPGSGELFF,TGTGCCAGCAGCCAAGATGGTCCGGGAAGCGGGGAGCTGTTTTTT
TRBJ1-3,TRBV15,TRBD1,few,CATSRAATGAAGNTIYF,TGTGCCACCAGCAGAGCTGCTACAGGGGCGGCGGGAAACACCATATATTTT
TRBJ2-5,TRBV5-6,TRBD1,few,CASSLPQGVGQETQYF,TGTGCCAGCAGCTTGCCACAGGGGGTAGGCCAAGAGACCCAGTACTTC
TRBJ1-1,TRBV5-4,-,-,CASSPEFGVTEAFF,TGTGCCAGCAGCCCCGAGTTCGGGGTCACTGAAGCTTTCTTT
TRBJ1-1,TRBV7-3,-,few,CASSKPGNTEAFF,TGTGCCAGCAGTAAACCGGGGAACACTGAAGCTTTCTTT
TRBJ2-5,TRBV27,-,few,CASGSGRAQYF,TGTGCCAGCGGCTCCGGTCGAGCCCAGTACTTC
TRBJ1-4,TRBV7-2,TRBD1,many,CASSGQGNNEKLFF,TGTGCCAGCAGCGGACAGGGGAATAATGAAAAACTGTTTTTT
TRBJ2-7,TRBV27,TRBD1,few,CASRPGQGRGEQYF,TGTGCCAGCAGACCAGGACAGGGAAGGGGCGAGCAGTACTTC
TRBJ2-1,TRBV5-4,TRBD1,-,CASSFGTGSEGEQFF,TGTGCCAGCAGCTTCGGGACAGGGTCCGAGGGAGAGCAGTTCTTC
TRBJ2-5,TRBV6-1,TRBD1,few,CATTDRGRQETQYF,TGTGCCACTACAGACAGGGGGAGGCAAGAGACCCAGTACTTC
TRBJ2-7,TRBV10-2,-,few,CASSDPGFWSYEQYF,TGCGCCAGCAGTGATCCGGGATTTTGGTCCTACGAGCAGTACTTC
TRBJ1-2,TRBV7-2,-,-,CASSLGVRSVYGYTF,TGTGCCAGCAGCTTAGGAGTCCGGAGTGTGTATGGCTACACCTTC
TRBJ2-3,TRBV20-1,-,-,CSANTGNTQYF,TGCAGTGCTAACACCGGGAATACGCAGTATTTT
TRBJ2-2,TRBV9,TRBD1,once,CASSVESTGVFHTGELFF,TGTGCCAGCAGCGTAGAAAGTACAGGGGTCTTCCACACCGGGGAGCTGTTTTTT
TRBJ2-4,TRBV7-9,TRBD1,few,CASSFGGRGNIQYF,TGTGCCAGCAGCTTTGGAGGCAGGGGGAACATTCAGTACTTC
TRBJ2-5,TRBV29-1,TRBD2,few,CSVEDGTSGVMPKTQYF,TGCAGCGTTGAAGATGGGACTAGCGGGGTGATGCCGAAGACCCAGTACTTC
TRBJ1-4,TRBV7-9,-,once,CASSPSPGANEKLFF,TGTGCCAGCAGCCCATCCCCGGGGGCTAATGAAAAACTGTTTTTT
TRBJ1-1,TRBV7-3,-,few,CASSSSWGTEAFF,TGTGCCAGCAGTTCCTCCTGGGGCACTGAAGCTTTCTTT
TRBJ1-5,TRBV20-1,-,many,CSARDLGGNQPQHF,TGCAGTGCTAGAGATCTAGGGGGCAATCAGCCCCAGCATTTT
TRBJ1-5,TRBV7-6,-,-,CASSLRAVTNQPQHF,TGTGCCAGCAGCTTAAGGGCAGTGACCAATCAGCCCCAGCATTTT
TRBJ1-5,TRBV7-2,TRBD1,few,CASSLAGQGSEPQHF,TGTGCCAGCAGCTTAGCTGGACAGGGTAGCGAGCCCCAGCATTTT
TRBJ1-5,TRBV6-2/TRBV6-3,-,-,CASSYGSGRGQPQHF,TGTGCCAGCAGTTACGGCTCGGGGAGGGGTCAGCCCCAGCATTTT
TRBJ1-2,TRBV6-2/TRBV6-3,-,-,CASSHGVGSGYGYTF,TGTGCCAGCAGCCATGGAGTGGGGTCGGGCTATGGCTACACCTTC
TRBJ1-2,TRBV7-9,-,few,CASSPDPERGYTF,TGTGCCAGCAGTCCCGACCCTGAGCGGGGCTACACCTTC
TRBJ2-7,TRBV6-5,TRBD1,few,CASRQAPGTVAYEQYF,TGTGCCAGCAGGCAGGCTCCGGGGACAGTCGCCTACGAGCAGTACTTC
TRBJ2-5,TRBV5-1,-,-,CASSPLSAETQYF,TGCGCCAGCAGCCCCCTGAGTGCGGAGACCCAGTACTTC
TRBJ2-5,TRBV10-1,-,few,CASSESVGAGSTKETQYF,TGCGCCAGCAGTGAGTCGGTTGGAGCAGGGTCAACCAAGGAGACCCAGTACTTC
TRBJ2-3,TRBV12-3/TRBV12-4,TRBD2,-,CASSRLLADYTDTQYF,TGTGCCAGCAGTCGCTTGCTAGCGGACTACACAGATACGCAGTATTTT
TRBJ1-2,TRBV28,TRBD1,once,CASRLRGLYGYTF,TGTGCCAGCAGGTTGAGGGGGCTCTATGGCTACACCTTC
TRBJ2-2,TRBV7-6,TRBD1,few,CASSRRQGLNTGELFF,TGTGCCAGCAGCCGCCGACAGGGCCTAAACACCGGGGAGCTGTTTTTT
TRBJ2-2,TRBV4-2,-,many,CASNTRPGDPGELFF,TGTGCCAGCAACACGAGGCCGGGGGACCCCGGGGAGCTGTTTTTT